Listed below are T cell receptor beta chains from one sample, sequenced in a study of cytotoxic CD8 clonotypes in ibrutinib-treated CLL. Libraries were prepared by immunoSEQ multiplex PCR; TCRdb keeps only in-frame clonotypes and omits some of them. Among 150,000 to 200,000 clones listed, approximately 80% were seen once. The sample was PBMCs, taken after 12 months of ibrutinib treatment. These receptor sequences come from a human donor with chronic lymphocytic leukemia. CDR3s include the opening cysteine and the closing phenylalanine or tryptophan. Each record gives: D gene, clone size, J gene, V gene, CDR3 DNA, CDR3 protein. The D gene is left open where the match is weak. Clone sizes are given selectively: once, few, many, or a class where the clone is expanded.

d_gene: .
abundance: .
j_gene: TRBJ1-1
v_gene: TRBV10-1
CDR3nt: TGCGCCAGCAGTGAGTCGAGGACAGTGAGGACTGAAGCTTTCTTT
CDR3aa: CASSESRTVRTEAFF

d_gene: .
abundance: .
j_gene: TRBJ2-5
v_gene: TRBV5-3
CDR3nt: TGTGCCAGAAGCTTGGCCGGTCTTCAAGAGACCCAGTACTTC
CDR3aa: CARSLAGLQETQYF

d_gene: .
abundance: once
j_gene: TRBJ2-1
v_gene: TRBV10-1
CDR3nt: TGCGCCAGCAGCTTTAGTGGGTCCTACAATGAGCAGTTCTTC
CDR3aa: CASSFSGSYNEQFF

d_gene: TRBD1
abundance: .
j_gene: TRBJ2-7
v_gene: TRBV25-1
CDR3nt: TGTGCCAGCAGTCCTCCAGACTCGGACAGGGGGCGAGAGCAGTACTTC
CDR3aa: CASSPPDSDRGREQYF

d_gene: .
abundance: .
j_gene: TRBJ2-5
v_gene: TRBV11-2
CDR3nt: TGTGCCAGCAGCTTAAATATGAGGGGGGACCAAGAGACCCAGTACTTC
CDR3aa: CASSLNMRGDQETQYF

d_gene: TRBD1
abundance: .
j_gene: TRBJ1-2
v_gene: TRBV4-1
CDR3nt: TGCGCCAGCAGCCGGCGGGACAGCCCCTATGGCTACACCTTC
CDR3aa: CASSRRDSPYGYTF

d_gene: .
abundance: .
j_gene: TRBJ2-7
v_gene: TRBV7-2
CDR3nt: TGTGCCAGCAGCTCAGGGGACTCCCCATCCTACGAGCAGTACTTC
CDR3aa: CASSSGDSPSYEQYF

d_gene: .
abundance: once
j_gene: TRBJ1-3
v_gene: TRBV18
CDR3nt: TGTGCCAGCTCACCAGGGTCTGGAAACACCATATATTTT
CDR3aa: CASSPGSGNTIYF

d_gene: .
abundance: .
j_gene: TRBJ1-1
v_gene: TRBV28
CDR3nt: TGTGCCAGCAGTTGGGACGACCGGAACACTGAAGCTTTCTTT
CDR3aa: CASSWDDRNTEAFF

d_gene: .
abundance: .
j_gene: TRBJ1-3
v_gene: TRBV9
CDR3nt: TGTGCCAGCAGCGTAGAGCAGGGGAGGGCTGGAAACACCATATATTTT
CDR3aa: CASSVEQGRAGNTIYF

d_gene: .
abundance: .
j_gene: TRBJ2-7
v_gene: TRBV7-3
CDR3nt: TGTGCCAGCAGCTTAGGGCATCTCCCCTACGAGCAGTACTTC
CDR3aa: CASSLGHLPYEQYF

d_gene: .
abundance: .
j_gene: TRBJ2-1
v_gene: TRBV29-1
CDR3nt: TGCAGCGTTGAAAATGGGGGGGCGGGTTCCAATGAGCAGTTCTTC
CDR3aa: CSVENGGAGSNEQFF

d_gene: TRBD1
abundance: .
j_gene: TRBJ2-5
v_gene: TRBV2
CDR3nt: TGTGCCAGCAGTCGAGGGGCGCCGACAGGGGGCCTGGAGGAGACCCAGTACTTC
CDR3aa: CASSRGAPTGGLEETQYF

d_gene: .
abundance: .
j_gene: TRBJ2-2
v_gene: TRBV6-5
CDR3nt: TGTGCCAGCGAAGGGGTTAACACCGGGGAGCTGTTTTTT
CDR3aa: CASEGVNTGELFF

d_gene: .
abundance: once
j_gene: TRBJ2-1
v_gene: TRBV6-4
CDR3nt: TGTGCCAGCAGTGCGAGAATACCCCCACCCCCATGGGCCTACAATGAGCAGTTCTTC
CDR3aa: CASSARIPPPPWAYNEQFF

d_gene: TRBD1
abundance: .
j_gene: TRBJ1-6
v_gene: TRBV15
CDR3nt: TGTGCCACCAGGGGGGACAGCTCCTATAATTCACCCCTCCACTTT
CDR3aa: CATRGDSSYNSPLHF

d_gene: TRBD1
abundance: .
j_gene: TRBJ2-7
v_gene: TRBV19
CDR3nt: TGTGCCAGTAGGGGAGGACAGGGTCCCTACGAGCAGTACTTC
CDR3aa: CASRGGQGPYEQYF

d_gene: .
abundance: once
j_gene: TRBJ2-7
v_gene: TRBV30
CDR3nt: TGTGCCTGGAGTATAGGCCCCTACGAGCAGTACTTC
CDR3aa: CAWSIGPYEQYF

d_gene: TRBD1
abundance: .
j_gene: TRBJ1-2
v_gene: TRBV2
CDR3nt: TGTGCCAGGGGTGGTGAGGGGACAGGGGCTGGCTACACCTTC
CDR3aa: CARGGEGTGAGYTF

d_gene: .
abundance: .
j_gene: TRBJ2-7
v_gene: TRBV9
CDR3nt: TGTGCCAGCAGTCGACAGGTGGGGAGCTCCTACGAGCAGTACTTC
CDR3aa: CASSRQVGSSYEQYF

d_gene: TRBD1
abundance: .
j_gene: TRBJ1-5
v_gene: TRBV6-6
CDR3nt: TGTGCCAGCAGATTAAAACAGGGGATTAGCAATCAGCCCCAGCATTTT
CDR3aa: CASRLKQGISNQPQHF

d_gene: TRBD2
abundance: .
j_gene: TRBJ2-3
v_gene: TRBV7-2
CDR3nt: TGTGCCAGCAGCCCGGGGGGGAGCGGAGATACGCAGTATTTT
CDR3aa: CASSPGGSGDTQYF

d_gene: .
abundance: once
j_gene: TRBJ1-2
v_gene: TRBV7-9
CDR3nt: TGTGCCAGCAGCTTGGCACCGGGACTTTATAACTATGGCTACACCTTC
CDR3aa: CASSLAPGLYNYGYTF

d_gene: .
abundance: .
j_gene: TRBJ2-4
v_gene: TRBV6-6
CDR3nt: TGTGCCAGCAGTATAAACAGCGGGCAGGACATTCAGTACTTC
CDR3aa: CASSINSGQDIQYF

d_gene: .
abundance: once
j_gene: TRBJ1-1
v_gene: TRBV6-1
CDR3nt: TGTGCCAGCAGAGCAAGGGTCGGATGGAACACTGAAGCTTTCTTT
CDR3aa: CASRARVGWNTEAFF

d_gene: .
abundance: few
j_gene: TRBJ1-5
v_gene: TRBV21-1
CDR3nt: TGTGCCAGCAGCAAAAAGGGCTCGGGGGAGGACCCCAATCAGCCCCAGCATTTT
CDR3aa: CASSKKGSGEDPNQPQHF

d_gene: TRBD2
abundance: .
j_gene: TRBJ2-3
v_gene: TRBV4-3
CDR3nt: TGCGCCAGCAGCCAAGGTGTTAGCGGGGGGGTGGATACGCAGTATTTT
CDR3aa: CASSQGVSGGVDTQYF